This TCR beta chain originates from a study of beta chain features in type 1 diabetes. Findings of the study overall: Individuals with type 1 diabetes displayed fewer insertions and more deletions at VDJ junctions. Among all four CD4+ subsets, Type 1 diabetes patients had TCRB CDR3s that were moderately but significantly shorter.

Per the germline V gene, CDR1 is SNHLY and CDR2 is FYNNEI. Losses at the gene ends were 6 bases for V and 3 bases for J; bases not matched to a gene: 4. CDR3 length: 15 amino acids. The authors reverse transcribed all of the isolated RNA, so sequencing captured expressed TCRB transcripts. Data came from immunoSEQ multiplex PCR; TCRdb stores just in-frame clones and leaves some out. Of approximately 170,000 clones in the sample, about 9.8% are singletons; the top ten hold less than 3%. This clone was detected only a few times. Its antigen is undetermined. The receptor was isolated from a woman younger than 30 in good health. The V and J genes are TRBV2 and TRBJ2-1; TRBD1 matches at 11 bases. Material for sequencing was central memory CD4+ T cells from blood. The CDR3: CASSGTGGSYNEQFF. CDR3 in DNA: TGTGCCAGCAGCGGGACAGGGGGGAGCTACAATGAGCAGTTCTTC. The whole variable domain, remainder taken from reference TRBV2 and TRBJ2-1, is EPEVTQTPSHQVTQMGQEVILRCVPISNHLYFYWYRQILGQKVEFLVSFYNNEISEKSEIFDDQFSVERPDGSNFTLKIRSTKLEDSAMYFCASSGTGGSYNEQFFGPGTRLTVL.